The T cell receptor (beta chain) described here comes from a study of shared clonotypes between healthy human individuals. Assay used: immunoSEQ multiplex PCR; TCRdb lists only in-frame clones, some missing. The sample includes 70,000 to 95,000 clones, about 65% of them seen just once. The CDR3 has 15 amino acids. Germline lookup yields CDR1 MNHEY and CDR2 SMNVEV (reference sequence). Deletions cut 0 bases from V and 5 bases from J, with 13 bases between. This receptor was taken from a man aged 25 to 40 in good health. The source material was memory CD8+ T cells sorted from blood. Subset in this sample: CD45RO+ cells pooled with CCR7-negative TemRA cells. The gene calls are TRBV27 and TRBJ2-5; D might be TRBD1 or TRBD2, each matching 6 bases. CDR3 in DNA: TGTGCCAGCAGTTTATCCACTAGGGGGGAGGAGACCCAGTACTTC. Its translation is CASSLSTRGEETQYF.